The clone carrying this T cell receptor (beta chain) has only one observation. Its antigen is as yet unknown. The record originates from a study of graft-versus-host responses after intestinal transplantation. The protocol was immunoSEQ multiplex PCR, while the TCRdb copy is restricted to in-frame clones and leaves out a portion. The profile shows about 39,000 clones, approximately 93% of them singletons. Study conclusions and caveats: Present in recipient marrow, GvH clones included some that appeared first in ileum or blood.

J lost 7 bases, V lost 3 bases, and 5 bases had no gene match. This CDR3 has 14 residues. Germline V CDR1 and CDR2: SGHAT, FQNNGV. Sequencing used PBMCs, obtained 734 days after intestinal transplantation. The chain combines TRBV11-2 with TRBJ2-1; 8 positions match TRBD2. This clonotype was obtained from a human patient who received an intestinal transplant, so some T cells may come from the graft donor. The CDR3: CASSFGRGVNEQFF. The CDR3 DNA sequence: TGTGCCAGCAGCTTCGGGCGGGGGGTGAATGAGCAGTTCTTC.